The entry below gives a single TCR beta chain sequence along with its context. Its antigen remains unidentified. The CDR3 runs to 16 residues. Germline V CDR1 and CDR2: MGHRA, YSYEKL. Deletions cut 1 base from V and 6 bases from J, with 17 bases between. Relapsing-remitting disease, either stable or active, was present in the treatment-naive patients who were the multiple sclerosis controls. The data belong to a study of CD8 T cells in Susac syndrome. Random-hexamer reverse transcription was applied to about 0.5 to 1 ug RNA. Coverage of TCR beta CDR3 amplification by immunoSEQ multiplex PCR extended to 54 Vbeta and 13 Jbeta. TCRdb analysed the immunoSEQ multiplex PCR reads with MiXCR anew, one entry per CDR3 protein. This table holds about 210,000 distinct CDR3 sequences, roughly 96% found once. Study findings and constraints: TCR sequencing and HLA analysis covered a relatively small number of individuals.

Sequencing was done on a sample of CD4+ T cells from PBMCs. The chain recombines TRBV4-1 with TRBJ2-3; D gene ambiguous. The sequence came from a human donor with multiple sclerosis. The DNA of the CDR3 is TGCGCCAGCAGCCAAGCCCGACTGGGGTCAAGGGATACGCAGTATTTT. It encodes CASSQARLGSRDTQYF.